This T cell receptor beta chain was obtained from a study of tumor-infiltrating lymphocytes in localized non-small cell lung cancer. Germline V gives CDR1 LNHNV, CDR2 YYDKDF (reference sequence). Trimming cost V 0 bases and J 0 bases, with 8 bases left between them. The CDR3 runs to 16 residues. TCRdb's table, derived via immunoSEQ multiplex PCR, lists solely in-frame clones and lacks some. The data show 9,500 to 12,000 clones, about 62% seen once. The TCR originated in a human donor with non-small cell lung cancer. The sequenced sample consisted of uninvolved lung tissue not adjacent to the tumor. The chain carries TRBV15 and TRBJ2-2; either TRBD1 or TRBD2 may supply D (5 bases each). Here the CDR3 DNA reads TGTGCCACCAGCAGAGAGGGGGTGTCGAACACCGGGGAGCTGTTTTTT. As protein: CATSREGVSNTGELFF. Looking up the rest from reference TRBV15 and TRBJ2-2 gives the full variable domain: DAMVIQNPRYQVTQFGKPVTLSCSQTLNHNVMYWYQQKSSQAPKLLFHYYDKDFNNEADTPDNFQSRRPNTSFCFLDIRSPGLGDTAMYLCATSREGVSNTGELFFGEGSRLTVL.